This T cell receptor (beta chain) emerged from a study of vaccination effects on CD4 cells after COVID-19. Regarding the study as a whole: Marked clonal contraction of infection- and vaccine-induced clones was seen late after vaccination.

This clone was observed a few times. As yet, its antigen is unknown. CDR3 size: 15 residues. CDR1 and CDR2 (germline): SGHTA, FQGNSA. V lost 4 bases and J 4 bases, leaving 13 bases between the germline ends. CD4+ T cells were isolated after around 10 days of culture. Clones were read by immunoSEQ multiplex PCR, and TCRdb kept only the in-frame ones, dropping some. The sample includes some 63,000 clones, 65% to 75% of them seen just once. The clonotype was recovered from a human donor who had a prior SARS-CoV-2 infection. The sample consisted of CD4+ T cells from PBMCs cultured without peptide, taken before COVID-19 vaccination. This chain connects TRBV7-2 to TRBJ2-2; no reliable D call. CDR3 sequence reads: CASSSILGATGELFF. CDR3 sequence (DNA): TGTGCCAGCAGCTCGATTTTGGGTGCCACCGGGGAGCTGTTTTTT.